This TCR beta chain appears in the sequencing data of a study of monozygotic twins with inflammatory bowel disease. Study results and caveats: On the inverse Simpson index, IBD patients scored lower for TCRbeta diversity than healthy co-twins.

As concerns this clonotype: Antigen specificity is unknown.

This CDR3 comprises 14 residues. Germline lookup yields CDR1 DFQATT and CDR2 SNEGSKA (reference sequence). After re-calling the 5' RACE reads, TCRdb lists one entry per CDR3 protein, DNA absent. Its listing shows 150,000 to 200,000 distinct CDR3 sequences. The chain couples TRBV20-1 to TRBJ1-6; TCRdb returns TRBD1, unconfirmable since there is no DNA. The sample comprised blood. The sequence came from a human donor with ulcerative colitis or Crohn's disease, or a healthy co-twin of an affected twin (not recorded which). The CDR3: CSAPTDIYNSPLHF.